The clone carrying this TCR beta chain was counted between two and nine times. Its specificity is not known. A second PCR of 7 to 11 cycles used a sample-barcoded 5' primer and a J-beta primer mix. MiXCR, applied by TCRdb to the 5' RACE reads, yields one record per CDR3 protein. The data show 500,000 to 550,000 distinct CDR3 sequences, around 24% seen once. Every sample gave at least 5 micrograms of total RNA when it was extracted. The data were obtained in a study of blood T cells in healthy people across ages. Study-wide results and caveats: It was held that diversity estimates obtained from one million T cells represented underestimates.

These records were also assigned to another study, of T cells of mothers and their children.

The TCR was taken from a boy aged 5-17 years in good health. Sequencing was performed on blood.

CDR3 region: CASSFIAGPRETQYF. Written as DNA, the CDR3 is TGTGCCAGCAGCTTTATAGCGGGGCCCCGGGAGACCCAGTACTTC. The V call is TRBV7-3, the J call TRBJ2-5, with 8 bases that match TRBD2. Germline-derived CDR1 and CDR2 are SGHTA and FQGTGA. CDR3 size: 15 residues. The ends lost 3 bases at V and 5 bases at J; junction bases unmatched: 8.